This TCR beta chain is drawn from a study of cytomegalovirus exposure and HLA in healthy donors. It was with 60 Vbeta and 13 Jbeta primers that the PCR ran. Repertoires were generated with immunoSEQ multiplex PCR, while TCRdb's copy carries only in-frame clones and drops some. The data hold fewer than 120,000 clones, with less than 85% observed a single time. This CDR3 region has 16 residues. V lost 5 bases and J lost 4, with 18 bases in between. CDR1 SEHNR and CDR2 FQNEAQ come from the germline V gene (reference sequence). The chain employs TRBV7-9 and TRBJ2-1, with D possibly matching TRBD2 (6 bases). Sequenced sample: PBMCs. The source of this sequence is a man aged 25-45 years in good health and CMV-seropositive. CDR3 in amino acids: CASSEGTDFFYNEQFF. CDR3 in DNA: TGTGCCAGCAGCGAAGGGACTGATTTTTTTTACAATGAGCAGTTCTTC.